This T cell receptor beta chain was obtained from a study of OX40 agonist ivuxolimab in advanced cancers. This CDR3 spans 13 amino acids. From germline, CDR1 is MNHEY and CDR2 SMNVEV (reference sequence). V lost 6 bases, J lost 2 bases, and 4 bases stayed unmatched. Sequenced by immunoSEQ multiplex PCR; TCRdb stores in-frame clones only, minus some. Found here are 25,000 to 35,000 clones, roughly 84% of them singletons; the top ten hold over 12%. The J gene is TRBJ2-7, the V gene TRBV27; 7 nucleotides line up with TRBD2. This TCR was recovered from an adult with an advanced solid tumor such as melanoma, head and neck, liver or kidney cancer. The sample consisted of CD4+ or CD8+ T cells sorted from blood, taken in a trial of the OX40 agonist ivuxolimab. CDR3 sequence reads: CASRTREAYEQYF. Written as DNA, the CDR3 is TGTGCCAGCAGGACCCGGGAGGCCTACGAGCAGTACTTC.